Shown below are 10 T cell receptor beta chains from a single sample sequenced in a study of T cells after yellow fever vaccination. TCRdb fed the 5' RACE reads into MiXCR, producing one record per CDR3 protein. The table has about 340,000 distinct CDR3 sequences, approximately 13% seen once. Here the sequenced sample was CD4+ T cells sorted from PBMCs, taken 15 days after the yellow fever booster vaccination. The receptors were sampled from a man between 18 and 29 years old who received the YFV17D yellow fever vaccine.

The chain is built from TRBV7-2 and TRBJ1-5; no definite D call. CDR3 length: 14 amino acids. Germline assignment: CDR1 SGHTA and CDR2 FQGNSA. V was shortened by 5 bases and J by 9 bases, with 17 bases between the two germline ends. Written as DNA, the CDR3 is TGTGCCAGCAGCCTTGATGGTGTAGCTCGGCCCCAGCATTTT. This sequence encodes CASSLDGVARPQHF.

This clonotype appeared many times. The V gene is TRBV7-2, the J gene TRBJ2-3, with TRBD2 matching 8 bases. In germline, CDR1 is SGHTA, CDR2 FQGNSA. The V and J ends lost 4 bases and 5 bases, in that order; junction bases with no gene match: 2. CDR3 length equals 13 residues. The chain's CDR3 is CASSSGGGDTQYF. CDR3 sequence (DNA): TGTGCCAGCAGCTCGGGGGGGGGAGATACGCAGTATTTT.

The chain carries TRBV18 and TRBJ1-1; 10 bases map to TRBD1. This CDR3 is built from 13 residues. Per germline, CDR1 KGHSH and CDR2 LQKENI. With 8 bases clipped from V and 3 bases from J, the junction kept 3 bases outside the gene matches. In DNA, the CDR3 is TGTGCCAGCGCAGGGACAGGGGACACTGAAGCTTTCTTT. Translation gives CASAGTGDTEAFF.

V is TRBV5-6 and J is TRBJ2-3; possible D gene TRBD2, 6 bases. Per germline, CDR1 SGHDT and CDR2 YYEEEE. V was pared by 6 bases and J by 3 bases, with 14 bases between. This CDR3 spans 14 amino acids. The DNA for the CDR3 is TGTGCCAGCATATCGACTAGTCAAACAGATACGCAGTATTTT. Its translation: CASISTSQTDTQYF.

The V call is TRBV4-2, the J call TRBJ2-3, with 9 positions matching TRBD2. Per the germline V gene, CDR1 is LGHNA and CDR2 is YNFKEQ. This CDR3 comprises 16 residues. Trimming cost V 0 bases and J 4 bases; bases outside gene matches: 5. The CDR3 DNA is TGTGCCAGCAGCCAAGATCCAGCGGGAGGCTCAGATACGCAGTATTTT. It is translated as CASSQDPAGGSDTQYF.

This clonotype has at least ten counts. V gene TRBV10-3 combines with J gene TRBJ1-1; the match to TRBD1 covers 7 bases. This CDR3 region has 13 residues. J was trimmed by 4 bases and V by 10 bases; bases with no gene match: 9. In germline, CDR1 is ENHRY, CDR2 SYGVKD. The CDR3 reads CASEGQHSTEAFF. CDR3 nucleotide sequence: TGTGCCAGCGAGGGACAGCACTCCACTGAAGCTTTCTTT.

This clonotype was recorded many times. This chain connects TRBV20-1 to TRBJ2-3; no clear D gene. Trimming pared 6 bases from V and 4 bases from J, leaving 11 bases between. The CDR3 length is 12 residues. The germline gives CDR1 DFQATT, CDR2 SNEGSKA (reference sequence). In nucleotides, the CDR3 is TGCAGTGCCGCATCCGGTTCAGATACGCAGTATTTT. Translated: CSAASGSDTQYF.

The chain links TRBV11-3 to TRBJ2-3; perhaps TRBD2 as D (5 bases). The CDR3 spans 14 residues. V lost 1 base and J 8 bases, leaving 13 bases between the germline ends. Germline assignment: CDR1 SGHNT and CDR2 YENEEA. The CDR3 here is CASSLGGSETTQYF. The CDR3 bases are TGTGCCAGCAGCTTAGGGGGTAGCGAAACTACGCAGTATTTT.

This clonotype was observed a handful of times. The rearrangement uses TRBV20-1 and TRBJ1-4, with 8 positions matching TRBD1. The CDR3 is made up of 15 amino acids. Germline V gene lookup returns CDR1 DFQATT and CDR2 SNEGSKA (reference sequence). Trimming at V came to 2 bases and at J to 6 bases, leaving 8 bases not matched to a gene. The CDR3 loop is CSARRDGQGDEKLFF. DNA for the CDR3: TGCAGTGCTAGAAGGGATGGACAGGGAGATGAAAAACTGTTTTTT.

The chain links TRBV7-2 to TRBJ1-3; D is possibly TRBD1 (5 bases). From germline, CDR1 is SGHTA and CDR2 FQGNSA. V dropped 2 bases and J dropped 2 bases, with 13 bases sitting between them. The CDR3 has 16 amino acids. This CDR3 is CASSLQAKGAGNTIYF. CDR3 nucleotide sequence: TGTGCCAGCAGCTTACAGGCCAAAGGGGCTGGAAACACCATATATTTT.